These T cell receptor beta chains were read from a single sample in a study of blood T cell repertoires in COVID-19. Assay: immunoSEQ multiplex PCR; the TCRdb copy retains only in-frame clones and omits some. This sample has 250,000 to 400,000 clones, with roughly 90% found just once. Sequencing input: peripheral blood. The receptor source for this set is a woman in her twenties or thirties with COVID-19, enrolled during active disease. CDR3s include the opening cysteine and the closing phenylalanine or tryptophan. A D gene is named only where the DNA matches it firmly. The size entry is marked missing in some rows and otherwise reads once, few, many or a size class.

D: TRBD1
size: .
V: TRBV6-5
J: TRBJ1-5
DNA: TGTGCCAGCAGTTTGGACAGGGGTAATCAGCCCCAGCATTTT
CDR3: CASSLDRGNQPQHF

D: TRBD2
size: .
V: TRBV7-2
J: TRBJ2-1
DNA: TGTGCCAGCAGCTCCGGACTAGCGGGGCTCAATGAGCAGTTCTTC
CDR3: CASSSGLAGLNEQFF

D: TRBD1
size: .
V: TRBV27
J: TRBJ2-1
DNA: TGTGCCAGCGGGCAATGGGACAGGGGGAGGAATGAGCAGTTCTTC
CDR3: CASGQWDRGRNEQFF

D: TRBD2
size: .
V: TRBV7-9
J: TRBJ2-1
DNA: TGTGCCAGCAGCTTAGAAGGGGTAGCGGGAGTCTACAATGAGCAGTTCTTC
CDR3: CASSLEGVAGVYNEQFF

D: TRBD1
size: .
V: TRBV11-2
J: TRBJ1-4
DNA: TGTGCCACTATCACCGGGACAGGGGCGCATCCTAATGAAAAACTGTTTTTT
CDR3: CATITGTGAHPNEKLFF

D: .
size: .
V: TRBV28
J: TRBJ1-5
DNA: TGTGCCACCAGGGACTCCCAGAGGGGGAAGCCCCAGCATTTT
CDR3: CATRDSQRGKPQHF

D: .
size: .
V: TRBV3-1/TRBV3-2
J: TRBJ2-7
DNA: TGTGCCAGCAGCCGCTTAGGGGATTACTACGAGCAGTACTTC
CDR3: CASSRLGDYYEQYF

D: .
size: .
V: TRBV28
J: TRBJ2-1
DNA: TGTGCCAGCAGTTCTCGGCGGGGCTCCTACAATGAGCAGTTCTTC
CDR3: CASSSRRGSYNEQFF

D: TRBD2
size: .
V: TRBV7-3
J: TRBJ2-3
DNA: TGTGCCAGCAGCTCTAGCGGGACTAGCACAGATACGCAGTATTTT
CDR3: CASSSSGTSTDTQYF

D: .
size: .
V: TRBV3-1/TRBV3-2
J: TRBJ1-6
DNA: TGTGCCAGCAGCCTCAGGGATTCACCCCTCCACTTT
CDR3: CASSLRDSPLHF

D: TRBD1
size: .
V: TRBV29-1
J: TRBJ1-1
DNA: TGCAGCGTCGACAGGGTGAACACTGAAGCTTTCTTT
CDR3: CSVDRVNTEAFF

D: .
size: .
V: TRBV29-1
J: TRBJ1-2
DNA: TGCAGCGTTGTGGCGGGGAAGAGGGACTATGGCTACACCTTC
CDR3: CSVVAGKRDYGYTF

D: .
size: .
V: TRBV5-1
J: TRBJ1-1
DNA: TGCGCCAGCAGCTCCCAGGGAGGGCAGAACACTGAAGCTTTCTTT
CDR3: CASSSQGGQNTEAFF

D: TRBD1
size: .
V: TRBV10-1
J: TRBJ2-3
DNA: TGCGCCAGCAGTGAGTCCGGGACAGGGAAAGATACGCAGTATTTT
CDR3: CASSESGTGKDTQYF

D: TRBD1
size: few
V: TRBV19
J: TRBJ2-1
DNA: TGTGCCAGTAGTCTTCGGGACAGACCCTACAATGAGCAGTTCTTC
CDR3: CASSLRDRPYNEQFF

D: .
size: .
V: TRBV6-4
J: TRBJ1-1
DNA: TGTGCCAGCAGTGAAGGACAGACGAACACTGAAGCTTTCTTT
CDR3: CASSEGQTNTEAFF

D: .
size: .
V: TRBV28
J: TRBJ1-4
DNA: TGTGCCAGCAGCTTGGGGGGAGCGGATGAAAAACTGTTTTTT
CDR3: CASSLGGADEKLFF

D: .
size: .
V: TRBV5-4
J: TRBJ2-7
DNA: TGTGCCAGCAGCTTGGTATCCAGGGGCGAGCAGTACTTC
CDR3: CASSLVSRGEQYF

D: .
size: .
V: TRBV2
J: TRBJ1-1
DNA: TGTGCCAGCAGGACTAACGCTGAAGCTTTCTTT
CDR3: CASRTNAEAFF

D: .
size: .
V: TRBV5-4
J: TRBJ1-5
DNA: TGTGCCAGCAGCTTGGCTCCTCCCGAGCCCCAGCATTTT
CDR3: CASSLAPPEPQHF

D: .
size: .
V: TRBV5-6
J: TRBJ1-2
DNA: TGTGCCAGCAGTCCTCAGGACACCTATTATGGCTACACCTTC
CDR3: CASSPQDTYYGYTF

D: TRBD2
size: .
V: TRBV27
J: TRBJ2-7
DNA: TGTGCCAGCAGAGAGCGGGAGGCTGGCGAGCAGTACTTC
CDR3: CASREREAGEQYF

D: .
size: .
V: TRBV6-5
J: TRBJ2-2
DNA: TGTGCCAGTCAACCGGCCGGGATCCTCACCGGGGAGCTGTTTTTT
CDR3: CASQPAGILTGELFF

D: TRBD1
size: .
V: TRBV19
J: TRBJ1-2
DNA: TGTGCCAGTAGGGACCGGGACAGGGGGAAAGCCTATGGCTACACCTTC
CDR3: CASRDRDRGKAYGYTF

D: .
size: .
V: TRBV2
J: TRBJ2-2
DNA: TGTGCCAGCAGGCTTGACGGGTTCACCGGGGAGCTGTTTTTT
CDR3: CASRLDGFTGELFF

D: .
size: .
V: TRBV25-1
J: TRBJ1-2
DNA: TGTGCCAGCAGTGAAGCGGGCAAAGCTAACTATGGCTACACCTTC
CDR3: CASSEAGKANYGYTF

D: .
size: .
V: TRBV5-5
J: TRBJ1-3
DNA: TGTGCCAGCAGCTTGGCCAGACAAGGAAACACCATATATTTT
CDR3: CASSLARQGNTIYF

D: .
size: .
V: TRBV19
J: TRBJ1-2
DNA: TGTGCCAGTAGTATACAGTCGGCAGCGACCAACTATGGCTACACCTTC
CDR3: CASSIQSAATNYGYTF

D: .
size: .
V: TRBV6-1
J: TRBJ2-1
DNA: TGTGCCAGCAGTGAATTCAGGGTCAATGAGCAGTTCTTC
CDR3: CASSEFRVNEQFF

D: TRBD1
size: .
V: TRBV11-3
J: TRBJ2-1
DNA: TGTGCCAGCAGCAAACTACAGGGGGGAGACCAGTTCTTC
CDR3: CASSKLQGGDQFF

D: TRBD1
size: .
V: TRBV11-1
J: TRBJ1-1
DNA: TGTGCCAGCAGCTTACGGACAGGAAACACTGAAGCTTTCTTT
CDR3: CASSLRTGNTEAFF

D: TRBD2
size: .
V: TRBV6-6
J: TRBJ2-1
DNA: TGTGCCAGCAGTCCGCCGGGACTAGCGGGACTGTCCTCCTACAATGAGCAGTTCTTC
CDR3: CASSPPGLAGLSSYNEQFF

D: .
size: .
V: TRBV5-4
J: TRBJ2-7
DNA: TGTGCCAGCAGCTTGGGCGGAAGGGGATGGGAGCAGTACTTC
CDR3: CASSLGGRGWEQYF

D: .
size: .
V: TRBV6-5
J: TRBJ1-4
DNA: TGTGCCAGCGCCCCCACAAGCGCAACTAATGAAAAACTGTTTTTT
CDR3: CASAPTSATNEKLFF

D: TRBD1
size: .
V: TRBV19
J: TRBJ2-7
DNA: TGTGCCACCAGGCCGGGGACAGGGTACTTGGAGCAGTACTTC
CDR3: CATRPGTGYLEQYF

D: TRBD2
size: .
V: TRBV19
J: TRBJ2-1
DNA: TGTGCCAGTAGTGAAGGGTCCGGGACTAGCCCCGCTGAGCAGTTCTTC
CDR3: CASSEGSGTSPAEQFF

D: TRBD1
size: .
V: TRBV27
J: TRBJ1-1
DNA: TGTGCCAGCAGTTCGCTCATACGGACAGGGGTAACTGAAGCTTTCTTT
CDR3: CASSSLIRTGVTEAFF

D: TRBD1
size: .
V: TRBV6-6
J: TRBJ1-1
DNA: TGTGCCAGCAGTTACTCAGGGGGCGATTTTGCTGAAGCTTTCTTT
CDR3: CASSYSGGDFAEAFF

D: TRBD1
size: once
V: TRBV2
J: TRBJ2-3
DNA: TGTGCCAGCAGTGAAGGGCGTCAGGGGGCAAATACGCAGTATTTT
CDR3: CASSEGRQGANTQYF

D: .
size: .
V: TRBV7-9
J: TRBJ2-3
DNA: TGTGCCAGCAGCTTAGCAACCAAACAGGGCCCCACAGATACGCAGTATTTT
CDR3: CASSLATKQGPTDTQYF

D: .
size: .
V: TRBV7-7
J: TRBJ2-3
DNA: TGTGCCAGCAGCTTAGATGCAGGCACAGATACGCAGTATTTT
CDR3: CASSLDAGTDTQYF

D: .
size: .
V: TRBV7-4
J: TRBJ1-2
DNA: TGTGCCAGCAGCCCCAGGTATGGCTACACCTTC
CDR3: CASSPRYGYTF

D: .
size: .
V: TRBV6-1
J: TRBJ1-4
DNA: TGTGCCAGCAGTGACGGGTCGATAAAACTGTTTTTT
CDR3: CASSDGSIKLFF

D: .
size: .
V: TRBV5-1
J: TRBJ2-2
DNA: TGCGCCAGCAGCGTCCCCGGGGCGGGAACCGGGGAGCTGTTTTTT
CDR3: CASSVPGAGTGELFF

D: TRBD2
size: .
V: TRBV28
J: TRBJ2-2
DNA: TGTGCCAGCAGCTGGGGTAGACTAGCGGAAAACACCGGGGAGCTGTTTTTT
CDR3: CASSWGRLAENTGELFF

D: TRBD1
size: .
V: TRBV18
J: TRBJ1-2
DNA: TGTGCCAGCTCACCACCTACGGGACAGGGGGCGGATGGCTACACCTTC
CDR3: CASSPPTGQGADGYTF

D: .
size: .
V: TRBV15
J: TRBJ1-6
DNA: TGTGCCACCAGCAGACCCACCGGGGGGCGTAATTCACCCCTCCACTTT
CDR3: CATSRPTGGRNSPLHF

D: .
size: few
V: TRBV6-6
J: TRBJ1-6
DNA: TGTGCCAGCAGCCGCTTAGGGGCGCGGAATTCACCCCTCCACTTT
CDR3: CASSRLGARNSPLHF

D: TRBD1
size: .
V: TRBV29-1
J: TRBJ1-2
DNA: TGCAGCGCTAAGACAGGGGGCGCTCAGGGCTACACCTTC
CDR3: CSAKTGGAQGYTF

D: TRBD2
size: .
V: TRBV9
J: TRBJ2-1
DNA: TGTGCCAGCAGCGTAGGTCTAGCGGGAGGGGACAATGAGCAGTTCTTC
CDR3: CASSVGLAGGDNEQFF

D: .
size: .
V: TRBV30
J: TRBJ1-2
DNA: TGTGCCTGGAGTGTAGGAGGGGTTGGCTACACCTTC
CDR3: CAWSVGGVGYTF

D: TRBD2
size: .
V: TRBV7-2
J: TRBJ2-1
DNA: TGTGCCAGCAGGAGACCGGGACTAGGGAATAATGAGCAGTTCTTC
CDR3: CASRRPGLGNNEQFF

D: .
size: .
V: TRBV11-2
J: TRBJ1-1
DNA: TGTGCCAGCAGCTTAGACCGAGGAACTGAAGCTTTCTTT
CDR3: CASSLDRGTEAFF

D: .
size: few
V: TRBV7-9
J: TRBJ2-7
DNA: TGTGCCAGCAGCCCGAGCTCCTACGAGCAGTACTTC
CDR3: CASSPSSYEQYF